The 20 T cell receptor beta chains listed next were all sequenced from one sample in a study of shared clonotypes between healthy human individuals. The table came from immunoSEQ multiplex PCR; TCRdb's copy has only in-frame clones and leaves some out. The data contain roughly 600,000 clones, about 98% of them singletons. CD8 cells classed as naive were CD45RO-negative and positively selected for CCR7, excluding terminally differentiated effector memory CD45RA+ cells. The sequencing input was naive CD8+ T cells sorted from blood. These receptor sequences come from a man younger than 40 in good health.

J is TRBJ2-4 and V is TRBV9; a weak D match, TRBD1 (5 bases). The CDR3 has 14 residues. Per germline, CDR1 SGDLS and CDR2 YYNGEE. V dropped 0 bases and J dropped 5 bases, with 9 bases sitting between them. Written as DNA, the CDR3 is TGTGCCAGCAGCGTAGAGCAGGGTGAAAACATTCAGTACTTC. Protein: CASSVEQGENIQYF.

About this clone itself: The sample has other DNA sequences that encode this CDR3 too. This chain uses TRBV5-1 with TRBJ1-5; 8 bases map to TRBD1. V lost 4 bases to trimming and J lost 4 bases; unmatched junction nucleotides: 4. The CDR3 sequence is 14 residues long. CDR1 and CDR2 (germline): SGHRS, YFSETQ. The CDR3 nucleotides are TGCGCCAGCAGCCTCGGGACAGGAAATCAGCCCCAGCATTTT. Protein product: CASSLGTGNQPQHF.

CDR3 sequence reads: CASSLPGASYEQYF. DNA of the CDR3: TGTGCCAGCAGCTTACCCGGGGCTTCCTACGAGCAGTACTTC. The V gene is TRBV7-9, the J gene TRBJ2-7; perhaps D is TRBD1 or TRBD2 (5 bases each). The germline V gene encodes CDR1 SEHNR and CDR2 FQNEAQ (reference sequence). This CDR3 has 14 residues. Trimming pared 2 bases from V and 1 base from J, leaving 9 bases between.

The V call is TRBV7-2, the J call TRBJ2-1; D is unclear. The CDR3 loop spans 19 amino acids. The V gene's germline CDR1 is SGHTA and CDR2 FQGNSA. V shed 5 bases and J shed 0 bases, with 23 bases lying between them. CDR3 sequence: CASSPHPVDSQSSYNEQFF. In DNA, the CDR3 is TGTGCCAGCAGCCCACACCCAGTTGATAGCCAGAGCTCCTACAATGAGCAGTTCTTC. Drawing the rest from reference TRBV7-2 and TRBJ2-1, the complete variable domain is GAGVSQSPSNKVTEKGKDVELRCDPISGHTALYWYRQSLGQGLEFLIYFQGNSAPDKSGLPSDRFSAERTGGSVSTLTIQRTQQEDSAVYLCASSPHPVDSQSSYNEQFFGPGTRLTVL.

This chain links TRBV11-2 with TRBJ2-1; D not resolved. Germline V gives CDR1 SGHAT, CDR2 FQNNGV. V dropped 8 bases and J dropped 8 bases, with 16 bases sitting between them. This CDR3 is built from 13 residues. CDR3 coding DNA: TGTGCCAGCGCCTGGGTTCGTCACGATGAGCAGTTCTTC. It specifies CASAWVRHDEQFF.

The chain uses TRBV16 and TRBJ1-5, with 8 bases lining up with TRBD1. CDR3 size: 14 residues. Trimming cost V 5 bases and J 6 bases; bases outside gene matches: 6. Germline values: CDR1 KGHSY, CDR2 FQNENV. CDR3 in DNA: TGTGCCAGCAGCTTAGGACAGGGCCGTCAGCCCCAGCATTTT. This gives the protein CASSLGQGRQPQHF.

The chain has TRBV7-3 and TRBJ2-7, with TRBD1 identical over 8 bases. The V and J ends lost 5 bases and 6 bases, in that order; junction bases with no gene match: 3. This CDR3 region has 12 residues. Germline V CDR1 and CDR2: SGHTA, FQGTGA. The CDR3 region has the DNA TGTGCCAGCAGCCCAGGGACAGGCGAGCAGTACTTC. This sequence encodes CASSPGTGEQYF.

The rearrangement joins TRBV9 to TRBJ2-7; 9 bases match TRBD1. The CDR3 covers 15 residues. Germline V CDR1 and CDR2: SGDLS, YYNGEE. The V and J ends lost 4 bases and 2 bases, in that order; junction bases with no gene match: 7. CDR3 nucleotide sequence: TGTGCCAGCAGCACACCGGGACAGGGCCCCTACGAGCAGTACTTC. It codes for CASSTPGQGPYEQYF.

DNA of the CDR3: TGTGCCAGCAGCGGACGGACTAGCGTTTCCTACGAGCAGTACTTC. This translates into CASSGRTSVSYEQYF. The chain combines TRBV11-2 with TRBJ2-7; 9 bases match TRBD2. This CDR3 has 15 residues. V lost 5 bases to trimming and J lost 1 base; unmatched junction nucleotides: 6. From germline, CDR1 is SGHAT and CDR2 FQNNGV.

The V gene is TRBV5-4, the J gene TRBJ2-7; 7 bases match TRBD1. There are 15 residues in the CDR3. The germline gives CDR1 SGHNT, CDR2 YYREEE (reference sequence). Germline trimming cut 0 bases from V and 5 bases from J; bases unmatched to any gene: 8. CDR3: CASSLEMDTGDEQYF. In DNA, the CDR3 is TGTGCCAGCAGCTTGGAGATGGACACAGGGGACGAGCAGTACTTC. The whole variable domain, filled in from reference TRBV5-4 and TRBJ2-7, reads ETGVTQSPTHLIKTRGQQVTLRCSSQSGHNTVSWYQQALGQGPQFIFQYYREEENGRGNFPPRFSGLQFPNYSSELNVNALELDDSALYLCASSLEMDTGDEQYFGPGTRLTVT.

The CDR3 DNA reads as TGTGCCAGCAGCTTAGAGGTGGCGGGAGGGCACACAGATACGCAGTATTTT. Protein sequence: CASSLEVAGGHTDTQYF. This chain links TRBV11-2 with TRBJ2-3, with 9 nucleotides matching TRBD2. The CDR3 has 17 residues. The ends lost 0 bases at V and 2 bases at J; junction bases unmatched: 6. The germline V gene encodes CDR1 SGHAT and CDR2 FQNNGV.

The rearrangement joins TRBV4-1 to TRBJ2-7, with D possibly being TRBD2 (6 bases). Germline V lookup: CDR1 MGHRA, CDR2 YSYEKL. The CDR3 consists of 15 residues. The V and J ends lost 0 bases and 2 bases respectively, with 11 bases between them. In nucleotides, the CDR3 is TGCGCCAGCAGCCAAGACTCTGGGGGGACCTACGAGCAGTACTTC. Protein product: CASSQDSGGTYEQYF.

CDR3 region: CAIQGSYNEQFF. The CDR3 nucleotides read TGTGCCATCCAGGGTTCTTACAATGAGCAGTTCTTC. The chain is built from TRBV27 and TRBJ2-1; the D gene is possibly TRBD1 (5 bases). The germline V gene encodes CDR1 MNHEY and CDR2 SMNVEV (reference sequence). V lost 10 bases to trimming and J lost 4 bases, with 11 bases between them. There are 12 residues in the CDR3.

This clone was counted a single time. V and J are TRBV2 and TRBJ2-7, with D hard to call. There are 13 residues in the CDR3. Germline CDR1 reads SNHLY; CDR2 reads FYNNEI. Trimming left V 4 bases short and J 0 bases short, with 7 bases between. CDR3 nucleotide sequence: TGTGCCAGCAGTGTCTCTCTCTCCTACGAGCAGTACTTC. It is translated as CASSVSLSYEQYF.

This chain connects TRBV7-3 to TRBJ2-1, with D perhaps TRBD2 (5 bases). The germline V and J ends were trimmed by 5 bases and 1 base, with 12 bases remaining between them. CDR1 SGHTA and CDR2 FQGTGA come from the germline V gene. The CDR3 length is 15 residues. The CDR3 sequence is CASSLEANSYNEQFF. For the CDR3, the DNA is TGTGCCAGCAGCCTGGAGGCCAATTCCTACAATGAGCAGTTCTTC.

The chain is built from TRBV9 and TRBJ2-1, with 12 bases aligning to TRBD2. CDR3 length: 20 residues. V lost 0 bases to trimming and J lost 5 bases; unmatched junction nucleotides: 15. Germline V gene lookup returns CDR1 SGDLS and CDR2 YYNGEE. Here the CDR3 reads CASSVELAGGPFPFNNEQFF. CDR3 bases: TGTGCCAGCAGCGTAGAGCTAGCGGGAGGGCCATTCCCCTTTAACAATGAGCAGTTCTTC.

CDR3 nucleotide sequence: TGTGCCAGCAGCTTAACGACGAACACTGAAGCTTTCTTT. Translated: CASSLTTNTEAFF. The chain employs TRBV13 and TRBJ1-1; D is uncertain. This CDR3 has 13 amino acids. V dropped 2 bases and J dropped 1 base, with 5 bases sitting between them. The germline CDR1 and CDR2 sequences are PRHDT and FYEKMQ (reference sequence).

The CDR3 spells CASSLWWGGVEQFF. The CDR3 nucleotides are TGTGCCAGCAGCTTATGGTGGGGCGGTGTAGAGCAGTTCTTC. The chain uses TRBV7-8 and TRBJ2-1, with D possibly being TRBD1 (5 bases). This CDR3 region has 14 residues. Trimming stripped 2 bases from V and 10 bases from J, with 15 bases between. Looked up from germline, CDR1 is SGHVS and CDR2 is FQNEAQ. The full variable domain, its missing parts supplied by reference TRBV7-8 and TRBJ2-1, is GAGVSQSPRYKVAKRGQDVALRCDPISGHVSLFWYQQALGQGPEFLTYFQNEAQLDKSGLPSDRFFAERPEGSVSTLKIQRTQQEDSAVYLCASSLWWGGVEQFFGPGTRLTVL.

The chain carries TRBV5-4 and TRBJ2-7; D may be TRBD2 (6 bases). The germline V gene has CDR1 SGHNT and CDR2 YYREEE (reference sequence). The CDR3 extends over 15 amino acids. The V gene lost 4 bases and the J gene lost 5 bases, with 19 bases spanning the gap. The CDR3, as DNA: TGTGCCAGCAGCGATACTAGCCACAGGTCGGACGAGCAGTACTTC. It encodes CASSDTSHRSDEQYF.

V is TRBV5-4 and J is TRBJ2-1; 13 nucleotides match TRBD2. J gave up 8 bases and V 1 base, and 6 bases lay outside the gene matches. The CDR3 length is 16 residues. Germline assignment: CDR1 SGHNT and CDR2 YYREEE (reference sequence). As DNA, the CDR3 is TGTGCCAGCAGCTTGACTAGCGGGAGGGCCGGCGATGAGCAGTTCTTC. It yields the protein CASSLTSGRAGDEQFF.